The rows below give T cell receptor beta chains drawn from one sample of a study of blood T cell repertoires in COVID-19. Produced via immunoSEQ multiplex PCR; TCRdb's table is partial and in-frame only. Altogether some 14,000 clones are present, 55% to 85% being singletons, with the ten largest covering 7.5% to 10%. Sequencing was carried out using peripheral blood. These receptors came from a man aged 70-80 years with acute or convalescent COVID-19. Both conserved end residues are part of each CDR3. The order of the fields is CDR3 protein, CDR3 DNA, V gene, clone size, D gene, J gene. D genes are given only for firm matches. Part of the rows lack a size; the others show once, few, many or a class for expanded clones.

CDR3aa: CASSLIRVGVPAPYEQYF
CDR3nt: TGCGCCAGCAGCTTGATCAGGGTCGGTGTACCAGCCCCCTACGAGCAGTACTTC
v_gene: TRBV5-1
abundance: -
d_gene: -
j_gene: TRBJ2-7

CDR3aa: CASSLETGKEFF
CDR3nt: TGTGCCAGCTCACTAGAGACAGGGAAGGAGTTCTTC
v_gene: TRBV18
abundance: few
d_gene: TRBD1
j_gene: TRBJ2-1

CDR3aa: CASSLSRGGLLEQYF
CDR3nt: TGTGCCAGCAGCTTATCGCGGGGGGGCCTCCTCGAGCAGTACTTC
v_gene: TRBV7-2
abundance: few
d_gene: TRBD2
j_gene: TRBJ2-7

CDR3aa: CASSSPGVYPYEQYF
CDR3nt: TGTGCCAGCAGTTCCCCGGGAGTGTACCCCTACGAGCAGTACTTC
v_gene: TRBV28
abundance: -
d_gene: -
j_gene: TRBJ2-7

CDR3aa: CASRWGLVPEDSPLHF
CDR3nt: TGTGCCAGTCGGTGGGGGCTTGTTCCCGAGGATTCACCCCTCCACTTT
v_gene: TRBV5-8
abundance: -
d_gene: -
j_gene: TRBJ1-6

CDR3aa: CASRAGVSGNTIYF
CDR3nt: TGTGCCAGCAGGGCGGGGGTCTCTGGAAACACCATATATTTT
v_gene: TRBV2
abundance: few
d_gene: -
j_gene: TRBJ1-3

CDR3aa: CASKQASGMMYEQYF
CDR3nt: TGTGCCAGCAAACAGGCCAGCGGGATGATGTACGAGCAGTACTTC
v_gene: TRBV6-4
abundance: -
d_gene: TRBD2
j_gene: TRBJ2-7

CDR3aa: CSASKGTSGRSSEQFF
CDR3nt: TGCAGTGCTAGTAAGGGGACTAGCGGGAGGAGTAGTGAGCAGTTCTTC
v_gene: TRBV20-1
abundance: once
d_gene: TRBD2
j_gene: TRBJ2-1

CDR3aa: CASSSGTGSYNEQFF
CDR3nt: TGTGCCAGCAGCTCCGGGACAGGGTCCTACAATGAGCAGTTCTTC
v_gene: TRBV7-7
abundance: -
d_gene: TRBD1
j_gene: TRBJ2-1

CDR3aa: CAWRGLQGGVDQPQHF
CDR3nt: TGTGCCTGGAGAGGTCTCCAGGGCGGGGTTGATCAGCCCCAGCATTTT
v_gene: TRBV30
abundance: -
d_gene: -
j_gene: TRBJ1-5

CDR3aa: CASSWGQGNSPLHF
CDR3nt: TGTGCCAGCAGCTGGGGACAGGGGAATTCACCCCTCCACTTT
v_gene: TRBV11-1
abundance: -
d_gene: TRBD1
j_gene: TRBJ1-6

CDR3aa: CASSRRAGGGSPTDTQYF
CDR3nt: TGTGCCAGTAGTCGCCGGGCGGGAGGGGGATCCCCCACAGATACGCAGTATTTT
v_gene: TRBV19
abundance: -
d_gene: TRBD2
j_gene: TRBJ2-3

CDR3aa: CSASGGDTQYF
CDR3nt: TGCAGTGCGAGCGGGGGTGATACGCAGTATTTT
v_gene: TRBV20-1
abundance: -
d_gene: TRBD2
j_gene: TRBJ2-3

CDR3aa: CASSSPAFSDSHVYTF
CDR3nt: TGTGCCAGCAGTTCCCCCGCGTTCAGTGACAGTCATGTGTACACCTTC
v_gene: TRBV27
abundance: few
d_gene: -
j_gene: TRBJ1-2

CDR3aa: CASSQGAQPSYEQYF
CDR3nt: TGTGCCAGCAGCCAAGGGGCACAACCCTCCTACGAGCAGTACTTC
v_gene: TRBV3-1/TRBV3-2
abundance: -
d_gene: -
j_gene: TRBJ2-7

CDR3aa: CASKVGTSTDEQFF
CDR3nt: TGTGCCAGCAAAGTGGGGACTAGTACCGATGAGCAGTTCTTC
v_gene: TRBV7-6
abundance: -
d_gene: TRBD2
j_gene: TRBJ2-1

CDR3aa: CASSLGGGQGPFGQFF
CDR3nt: TGTGCCAGCAGCTTAGGAGGGGGACAGGGGCCGTTTGGGCAGTTCTTC
v_gene: TRBV7-2
abundance: -
d_gene: TRBD1
j_gene: TRBJ2-1

CDR3aa: CASSESYRARSTEAFF
CDR3nt: TGTGCCAGTAGCGAGTCGTACAGGGCCAGGAGCACTGAAGCTTTCTTT
v_gene: TRBV19
abundance: -
d_gene: -
j_gene: TRBJ1-1

CDR3aa: CASRLTGEKLFF
CDR3nt: TGTGCCAGTAGATTGACAGGTGAAAAACTGTTTTTT
v_gene: TRBV19
abundance: -
d_gene: -
j_gene: TRBJ1-4

CDR3aa: CATSEMNQPQHF
CDR3nt: TGTGCCACCTCGGAGATGAATCAGCCCCAGCATTTT
v_gene: TRBV5-4
abundance: -
d_gene: -
j_gene: TRBJ1-5

CDR3aa: CASRENSNQPQHF
CDR3nt: TGTGCCAGTAGAGAGAATAGCAATCAGCCCCAGCATTTT
v_gene: TRBV19
abundance: -
d_gene: -
j_gene: TRBJ1-5

CDR3aa: CASSYPSGGTYGYTF
CDR3nt: TGTGCCAGCAGTTACCCCTCCGGGGGAACCTATGGCTACACCTTC
v_gene: TRBV28
abundance: few
d_gene: -
j_gene: TRBJ1-2

CDR3aa: CAWSPGGETQYF
CDR3nt: TGTGCCTGGAGTCCCGGAGGAGAGACCCAGTACTTC
v_gene: TRBV30
abundance: -
d_gene: -
j_gene: TRBJ2-5

CDR3aa: CAWSVKAGIDEQYF
CDR3nt: TGTGCCTGGAGTGTAAAGGCAGGGATCGACGAGCAGTACTTC
v_gene: TRBV30
abundance: -
d_gene: -
j_gene: TRBJ2-7

CDR3aa: CASSPLAATGGTRTTGELFF
CDR3nt: TGTGCCAGCTCACCCCTGGCCGCGACCGGGGGAACGAGAACGACCGGGGAGCTGTTTTTT
v_gene: TRBV18
abundance: -
d_gene: -
j_gene: TRBJ2-2

CDR3aa: CASTSNSPLHF
CDR3nt: TGTGCCAGCACCTCCAATTCACCCCTCCACTTT
v_gene: TRBV28
abundance: once
d_gene: -
j_gene: TRBJ1-6

CDR3aa: CASSLTANYGYTF
CDR3nt: TGCGCCAGCAGCTTGACAGCTAACTATGGCTACACCTTC
v_gene: TRBV5-1
abundance: few
d_gene: -
j_gene: TRBJ1-2

CDR3aa: CATSRSPSGTQREQYF
CDR3nt: TGTGCCACCAGCAGATCCCCCTCCGGGACACAGCGCGAGCAGTACTTC
v_gene: TRBV15
abundance: once
d_gene: -
j_gene: TRBJ2-7

CDR3aa: CSVAGQVNEKLFF
CDR3nt: TGCAGCGTTGCAGGGCAGGTCAATGAAAAACTGTTTTTT
v_gene: TRBV29-1
abundance: -
d_gene: -
j_gene: TRBJ1-4

CDR3aa: CASSFRLDQNYEQYF
CDR3nt: TGTGCCAGCAGCTTCAGACTCGACCAAAACTACGAGCAGTACTTC
v_gene: TRBV11-2
abundance: -
d_gene: -
j_gene: TRBJ2-7

CDR3aa: CASSLDRGTLNTEAFF
CDR3nt: TGTGCCAGCAGCTTGGACAGGGGCACCCTGAACACTGAAGCTTTCTTT
v_gene: TRBV7-8
abundance: -
d_gene: TRBD1
j_gene: TRBJ1-1

CDR3aa: CASSLAHGTSGRYEQYF
CDR3nt: TGTGCCAGCAGCTTGGCCCACGGGACTAGCGGGAGATACGAGCAGTACTTC
v_gene: TRBV5-8
abundance: few
d_gene: TRBD2
j_gene: TRBJ2-7

CDR3aa: CASSRTANTEAFF
CDR3nt: TGTGCCAGCAGCCGGACAGCTAACACTGAAGCTTTCTTT
v_gene: TRBV7-9
abundance: -
d_gene: -
j_gene: TRBJ1-1

CDR3aa: CAYSSGGRYEQYF
CDR3nt: TGTGCCTATTCATCGGGAGGGCGCTACGAGCAGTACTTC
v_gene: TRBV30
abundance: -
d_gene: TRBD2
j_gene: TRBJ2-7

CDR3aa: CASSRQGDTEAFF
CDR3nt: TGTGCCAGCTCACGCCAGGGGGACACTGAAGCTTTCTTT
v_gene: TRBV18
abundance: -
d_gene: TRBD1
j_gene: TRBJ1-1

CDR3aa: CASSEDRLNYGYTF
CDR3nt: TGTGCCAGCAGTGAAGACAGACTTAACTATGGCTACACCTTC
v_gene: TRBV25-1
abundance: once
d_gene: -
j_gene: TRBJ1-2

CDR3aa: CASNGGQRGEKLFF
CDR3nt: TGTGCCAGCAACGGGGGGCAGAGGGGAGAAAAACTGTTTTTT
v_gene: TRBV9
abundance: -
d_gene: -
j_gene: TRBJ1-4

CDR3aa: CASIQGGNTEAFF
CDR3nt: TGTGCCAGCATCCAAGGGGGGAACACTGAAGCTTTCTTT
v_gene: TRBV28
abundance: -
d_gene: -
j_gene: TRBJ1-1

CDR3aa: CASDRTGGNSPLHF
CDR3nt: TGTGCCAGCGACAGGACAGGGGGGAATTCACCCCTCCACTTT
v_gene: TRBV14
abundance: once
d_gene: TRBD1
j_gene: TRBJ1-6

CDR3aa: CASSLRSGDIQYF
CDR3nt: TGTGCCAGCAGCTTGAGGTCAGGGGACATTCAGTACTTC
v_gene: TRBV5-4
abundance: -
d_gene: -
j_gene: TRBJ2-4

CDR3aa: CASSAPTGKNIQYF
CDR3nt: TGTGCCAGCAGCGCCCCGACAGGGAAGAACATTCAGTACTTC
v_gene: TRBV11-2
abundance: -
d_gene: TRBD1
j_gene: TRBJ2-4

CDR3aa: CASRRKGRNNEQFF
CDR3nt: TGTGCCAGCAGGAGGAAGGGGCGAAACAATGAGCAGTTCTTC
v_gene: TRBV21-1
abundance: -
d_gene: -
j_gene: TRBJ2-1

CDR3aa: CASSLEDRGFDTIYF
CDR3nt: TGCGCCAGCAGCTTGGAAGACAGGGGGTTCGACACCATATATTTT
v_gene: TRBV5-1
abundance: few
d_gene: TRBD1
j_gene: TRBJ1-3

CDR3aa: CASSAPGLRGNQPQHF
CDR3nt: TGTGCCAGCAGTGCCCCCGGACTCCGGGGCAATCAGCCCCAGCATTTT
v_gene: TRBV25-1
abundance: -
d_gene: -
j_gene: TRBJ1-5

CDR3aa: CATSDRLDYNEQFF
CDR3nt: TGTGCCACCAGTGATAGACTAGATTACAATGAGCAGTTCTTC
v_gene: TRBV24-1
abundance: -
d_gene: -
j_gene: TRBJ2-1